A single sample gave rise to the 10 T cell receptor beta chains below, sequenced in a study of response to subunit inactivated influenza vaccine. TCRdb ran MiXCR on the RT-PCR reads and lists one entry per CDR3 protein. The table shows 700,000 to 800,000 distinct CDR3 sequences, with less than 20% occurring only once. Sequencing was performed on PBMCs from blood, taken 5 days after vaccination. The receptors shown here come from a man in his fifties who received an inactivated influenza vaccine.

The sample holds a few counts of this clonotype. J is TRBJ2-1 and V is TRBV27, with 7 bases aligning to TRBD1. V trimming: 4 bases; J trimming: 6 bases; junction bases outside the gene matches: 9. Germline V gene data show CDR1 as MNHEY and CDR2 as SMNVEV (reference sequence). The CDR3 is made up of 15 amino acids. CDR3 DNA sequence: TGTGCCAGCAGTTCCGCGACAGGGTACCGCAATGAGCAGTTCTTC. Protein: CASSSATGYRNEQFF.

Only a few counts were recorded for this clonotype. The genes are TRBV3-1 and TRBJ2-7; perhaps TRBD2 as D (6 bases). The V gene lost 4 bases and the J gene lost 6 bases, with 19 bases spanning the gap. Germline V CDR1 and CDR2: LGHDT, YNNKEL (reference sequence). CDR3 length: 15 amino acids. DNA of the CDR3: TGTGCCAGCAGCCCAGAGGGACTTCAGCTGTTCGAGCAGTACTTC. Translating gives CASSPEGLQLFEQYF.

This clonotype was picked up a small number of times. CDR3 sequence (DNA): TGTGCCATCAGTGAGTCGTCCGGGAGTCCCCCCGAGCAGTTCTTC. Encoded protein: CAISESSGSPPEQFF. The chain employs TRBV10-3 and TRBJ2-1, with D possibly matching TRBD2 (6 bases). Trimming removed 0 bases from V and 10 bases from J, with 16 bases in between. Germline CDR1 reads ENHRY; CDR2 reads SYGVKD. This CDR3 region has 15 residues.

The chain joins TRBV6-4 to TRBJ2-3, with 9 bases matching TRBD2. There are 16 residues in the CDR3. Germline lookup yields CDR1 MRHNA and CDR2 SNTAGT. The J segment lost 6 bases and the V segment lost 5 bases, leaving 12 bases of the junction unmatched. The CDR3 region is CASSRVPGLARDTQYF. Here the CDR3 DNA reads TGTGCCAGCAGTCGGGTACCGGGACTAGCACGGGATACGCAGTATTTT.

The V gene is TRBV20-1, the J gene TRBJ2-7, with 9 bases matching TRBD1. V lost 0 bases to trimming and J lost 0 bases; unmatched junction nucleotides: 12. Germline loops: CDR1 DFQATT, CDR2 SNEGSKA (reference sequence). This CDR3 is built from 18 residues. The CDR3 DNA sequence: TGCAGTGCTAGAGACCTCTCTTGGGACAGGGAGGTCTCCTACGAGCAGTACTTC. This sequence encodes CSARDLSWDREVSYEQYF.

The V gene is TRBV7-2, the J gene TRBJ1-6; maybe TRBD1 (5 bases). CDR3 length: 16 residues. CDR1 and CDR2 from the germline V gene are SGHTA and FQGNSA. V was cut by 0 bases and J by 6 bases, with 12 bases left in between. CDR3 in amino acids: CASSLAPSGVNSPLHF. Written as DNA, the CDR3 is TGTGCCAGCAGCTTAGCGCCCTCGGGGGTTAATTCACCCCTCCACTTT.

This clonotype was counted only a few times. CDR3 sequence: CASSLVGMGNSPLHF. The CDR3, as DNA: TGTGCCAGCAGCTTAGTGGGGATGGGGAATTCACCCCTCCACTTT. This chain uses TRBV7-9 with TRBJ1-6; no clear D gene. CDR3 length equals 15 residues. The V gene's germline CDR1 is SEHNR and CDR2 FQNEAQ (reference sequence). V lost 1 base and J lost 7, with 11 bases in between.

This clonotype has only a few counts. The chain recombines TRBV7-9 with TRBJ2-5, with 9 bases matching TRBD1. V shed 5 bases and J 4 bases; nucleotides not matched to a gene: 11. The CDR3 loop spans 16 amino acids. Germline CDR1 reads SEHNR; CDR2 reads FQNEAQ (reference sequence). CDR3 in amino acids: CASSGSGTGHRETQYF. DNA for the CDR3: TGTGCCAGCAGCGGTTCCGGGACAGGGCATCGAGAGACCCAGTACTTC.

The chain uses TRBV5-1 and TRBJ1-1; D call uncertain. The germline gives CDR1 SGHRS, CDR2 YFSETQ. The CDR3 totals 13 residues. V was trimmed by 5 bases and J by 1 base, leaving 9 bases between them. CDR3 DNA sequence: TGCGCCAGCAGACAAGGGCAGAACACTGAAGCTTTCTTT. It codes for CASRQGQNTEAFF.

Only a few counts were recorded for this clonotype. The genes are TRBV7-8 and TRBJ2-7; D could derive from TRBD1 or TRBD2 (5 bases each). The CDR3 runs to 15 residues. The V end lost 4 bases, the J end lost 0 bases, and 13 bases lay between the germline ends. Germline CDR1 and CDR2: SGHVS and FQNEAQ. The CDR3 DNA follows: TGTGCCAGCAGCTCGGGACGGCTTTCCTCCTACGAGCAGTACTTC. It encodes CASSSGRLSSYEQYF.